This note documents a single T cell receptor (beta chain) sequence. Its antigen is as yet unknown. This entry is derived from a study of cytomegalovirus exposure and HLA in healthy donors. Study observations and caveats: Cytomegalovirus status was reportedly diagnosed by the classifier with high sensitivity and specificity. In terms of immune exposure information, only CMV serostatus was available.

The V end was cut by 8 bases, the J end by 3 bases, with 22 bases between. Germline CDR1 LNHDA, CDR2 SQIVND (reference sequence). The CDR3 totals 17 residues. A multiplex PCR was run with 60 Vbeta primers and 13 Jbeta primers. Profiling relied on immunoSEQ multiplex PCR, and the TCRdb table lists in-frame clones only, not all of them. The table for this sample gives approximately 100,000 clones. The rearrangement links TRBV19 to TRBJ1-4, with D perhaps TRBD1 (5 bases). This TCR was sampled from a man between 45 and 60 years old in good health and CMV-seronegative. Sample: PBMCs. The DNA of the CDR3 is TGTGCCAGTCACCCGAATCGGGGCGGGAGTGCTAATGAAAAACTGTTTTTT. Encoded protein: CASHPNRGGSANEKLFF.